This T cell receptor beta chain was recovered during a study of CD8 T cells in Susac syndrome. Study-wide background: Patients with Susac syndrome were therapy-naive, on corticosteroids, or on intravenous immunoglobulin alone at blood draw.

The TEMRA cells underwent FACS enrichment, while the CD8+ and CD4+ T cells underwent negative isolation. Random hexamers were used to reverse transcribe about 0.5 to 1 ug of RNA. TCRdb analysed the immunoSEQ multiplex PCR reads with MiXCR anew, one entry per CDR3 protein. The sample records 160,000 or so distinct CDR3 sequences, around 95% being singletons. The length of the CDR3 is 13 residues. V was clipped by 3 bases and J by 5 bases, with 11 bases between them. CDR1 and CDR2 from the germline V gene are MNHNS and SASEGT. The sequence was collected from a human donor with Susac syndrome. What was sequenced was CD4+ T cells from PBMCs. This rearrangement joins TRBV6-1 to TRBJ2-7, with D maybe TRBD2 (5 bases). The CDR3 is CASSESGSHEQYF. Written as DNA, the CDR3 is TGTGCCAGCAGTGAGTCGGGGTCCCACGAGCAGTACTTC.